This T cell receptor beta chain came from a study of blood T cells in healthy people across ages. A remark on this clonotype: Its cognate antigen is unknown.

Findings and caveats of the study: Long-lived donors had more naive CD4+ cells and higher diversity than aged donors. A roughly linear fall in TCR beta diversity per million T cells was seen with increasing age.

For the second PCR, which ran for about 7 to 11 cycles, a sample-barcoded 5' primer and a J-beta primer mix were used. Template switching added a 12-random-nucleotide identifier to every cDNA molecule. MiXCR, run by TCRdb on the 5' RACE reads, gives a single entry per CDR3 protein. The sample holds 1.5 million to 2 million distinct CDR3 sequences, roughly two fifths seen once. The total RNA that was extracted per sample amounted to at least 5 micrograms. This CDR3 is built from 15 residues. V was cut by 0 bases and J by 0 bases, with 6 bases left in between. Germline CDR1 and CDR2: MNHNY and SVGAGI (reference sequence).

The clonotype comes from a human donor in good health. Sequenced input: blood. The chain combines TRBV6-6 with TRBJ1-5; D remains unclear. The CDR3 DNA reads as TGTGCCAGCAGTTACTCCGACAATAGCAATCAGCCCCAGCATTTT. This sequence encodes CASSYSDNSNQPQHF.